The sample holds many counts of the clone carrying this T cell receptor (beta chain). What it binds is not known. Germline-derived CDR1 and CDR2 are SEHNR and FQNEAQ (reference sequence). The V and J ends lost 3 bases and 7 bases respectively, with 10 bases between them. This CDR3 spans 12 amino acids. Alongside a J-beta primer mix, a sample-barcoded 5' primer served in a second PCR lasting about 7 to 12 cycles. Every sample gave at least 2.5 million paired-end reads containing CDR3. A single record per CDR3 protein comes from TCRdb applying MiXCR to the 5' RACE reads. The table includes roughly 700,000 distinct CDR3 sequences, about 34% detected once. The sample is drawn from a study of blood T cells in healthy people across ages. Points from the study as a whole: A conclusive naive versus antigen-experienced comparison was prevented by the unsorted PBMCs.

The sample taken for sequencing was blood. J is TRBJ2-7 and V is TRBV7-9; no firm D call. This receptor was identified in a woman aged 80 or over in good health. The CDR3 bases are TGTGCCAGCAGCTTTGGACGGGTGGAGCAGTACTTC. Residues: CASSFGRVEQYF.